The 14 T cell receptor beta chains below all came from one sample that was sequenced in a study of shared clonotypes between healthy human individuals. Sequencing was performed with immunoSEQ multiplex PCR; in TCRdb, only in-frame clones are kept and a portion is missing. Altogether some 2.1 million clones are present, 93% being singletons, with the ten largest covering more than 1.5%. The naive CD8 fraction comprised CD45RO-negative cells positively selected for CCR7 and excluded terminally differentiated effector memory CD45RA+ cells. The sample was naive CD8+ T cells from PBMCs. These receptors all stem from a man aged 18 to 30 in good health. Some clones in this sample may be carry-over from other donors' samples.

This chain uses TRBV27 with TRBJ2-3; 9 nucleotides match TRBD2. This CDR3 is built from 16 residues. After removal of 5 bases from V and 1 base from J, the junction contained 7 bases not matched to a gene. Germline-derived CDR1 and CDR2 are MNHEY and SMNVEV (reference sequence). The CDR3 sequence is CASSISGRRRTDTQYF. CDR3 DNA sequence: TGTGCCAGCAGTATTAGCGGGAGAAGACGCACAGATACGCAGTATTTT.

The chain couples TRBV30 to TRBJ2-5; D not certain. The CDR3 covers 12 residues. The ends were cut back, 5 bases at V and 4 bases at J, with 11 bases in the middle. Germline V gives CDR1 GTSNPN, CDR2 SVGIG (reference sequence). The CDR3 loop is CAWDLGSETQYF. CDR3 sequence (DNA): TGTGCCTGGGACTTGGGTTCAGAGACCCAGTACTTC.

The rearrangement uses TRBV4-1 and TRBJ2-7, with D maybe TRBD2 (5 bases). Trimming left V 3 bases short and J 2 bases short, with 11 bases between. Germline V gives CDR1 MGHRA, CDR2 YSYEKL. The length of the CDR3 is 14 residues. The CDR3: CASSQWAGPYEQYF. The CDR3 DNA reads as TGCGCCAGCAGCCAGTGGGCGGGTCCCTACGAGCAGTACTTC.

J is TRBJ2-2 and V is TRBV2; unclear D gene. The CDR3 totals 17 residues. The germline V and J ends were trimmed by 6 bases and 0 bases, with 17 bases remaining between them. Germline CDR1 reads SNHLY; CDR2 reads FYNNEI. This CDR3 is CASSHNTGAPNTGELFF. CDR3 bases: TGTGCCAGCAGCCACAACACGGGCGCGCCGAACACCGGGGAGCTGTTTTTT.

CDR3 DNA: TGTGCCAGCGGGACAGGGGGCGATCGACAAAACATTCAGTACTTC. Translating gives CASGTGGDRQNIQYF. J is TRBJ2-4 and V is TRBV13; 12 nucleotides agree with TRBD1. V gave up 8 bases and J gave up 5 bases; unmatched junction bases: 7. This CDR3 is 15 amino acids long. Germline V CDR1 and CDR2: PRHDT, FYEKMQ (reference sequence).

V gene TRBV15 combines with J gene TRBJ1-4; D is unclear. Germline V lookup: CDR1 LNHNV, CDR2 YYDKDF (reference sequence). The V end was cut by 1 base, the J end by 0 bases, with 9 bases between. The CDR3 spans 16 residues. The DNA for the CDR3 is TGTGCCACCAGCAGAGGGGAACAGACAACTAATGAAAAACTGTTTTTT. Translating it yields CATSRGEQTTNEKLFF.

This clone was found once. The chain employs TRBV10-3 and TRBJ2-7, with 10 bases fitting TRBD1. The CDR3 extends over 14 amino acids. CDR1 ENHRY and CDR2 SYGVKD come from the germline V gene. V was clipped by 6 bases and J by 2 bases; unmatched bases: 4. The CDR3 protein is CAIRRDRGTYEQYF. In nucleotides, the CDR3 is TGTGCCATCAGACGGGACAGGGGAACCTACGAGCAGTACTTC.

This chain links TRBV25-1 with TRBJ1-4, with D perhaps matching TRBD1 (6 bases). V gave up 5 bases and J gave up 8 bases, with 15 bases separating them. CDR1 is MGHDK and CDR2 is SYGVNS in the germline V gene. The CDR3 runs 14 residues. CDR3 in amino acids: CASSLGARGEKLFF. The CDR3, as DNA: TGTGCCAGCAGTCTGGGGGCGAGGGGGGAAAAACTGTTTTTT.

The J gene is TRBJ1-1, the V gene TRBV13, with D unresolved. CDR3 length: 13 residues. V lost 4 bases to trimming and J lost 5 bases, with 11 bases between them. The germline V gene has CDR1 PRHDT and CDR2 FYEKMQ (reference sequence). The CDR3 nucleotides read TGTGCCAGCAGCTGGTCTATTGGGACTGAAGCTTTCTTT. Protein: CASSWSIGTEAFF.

V and J are TRBV4-1 and TRBJ1-3; possible D gene TRBD1, 5 bases. CDR3 length equals 17 residues. Trimming pared 3 bases from V and 0 bases from J, leaving 15 bases between. Germline V CDR1 and CDR2: MGHRA, YSYEKL. CDR3 bases: TGCGCCAGCAGCCAGAACCGGGGGACTCTCTCTGGAAACACCATATATTTT. Amino acid sequence: CASSQNRGTLSGNTIYF.

V gene TRBV28 combines with J gene TRBJ2-1, with TRBD2 matching over 11 bases. The V gene's germline CDR1 is MDHEN and CDR2 SYDVKM. The V and J ends lost 5 bases and 5 bases, in that order; junction bases with no gene match: 8. The CDR3 totals 16 residues. The CDR3 sequence is CASSPATSGENNEQFF. DNA of the CDR3: TGTGCCAGCAGTCCTGCGACTAGCGGGGAAAACAATGAGCAGTTCTTC.

This chain uses TRBV6-5 with TRBJ2-7; weak D call: TRBD2 (6 bases). The CDR3 covers 14 residues. Germline V gene data show CDR1 as MNHEY and CDR2 as SVGAGI. Trimming cost V 2 bases and J 0 bases, with 8 bases left between them. CDR3 protein: CASSYGGVSYEQYF. The CDR3 DNA reads as TGTGCCAGCAGTTACGGAGGGGTCTCCTACGAGCAGTACTTC.

Notes on this clone: Other DNA sequences from this sample encode an identical CDR3 as well. The chain couples TRBV7-9 to TRBJ2-7; D may be TRBD1 (6 bases). The V gene lost 4 bases and the J gene lost 6 bases, with 7 bases spanning the gap. Per the germline V gene, CDR1 is SEHNR and CDR2 is FQNEAQ (reference sequence). The CDR3 runs to 11 residues. DNA for the CDR3: TGTGCCAGCAGCTCCAGGGGCGAGCAGTACTTC. It specifies CASSSRGEQYF.

This clone was recorded once. The chain joins TRBV2 to TRBJ2-1; TRBD1 is a possible D gene (6 bases). Trimming cost V 6 bases and J 4 bases, with 13 bases left between them. CDR1 is SNHLY, CDR2 FYNNEI, per germline. The CDR3 has 14 amino acids. CDR3 region: CASSDPGTYNEQFF. The DNA for the CDR3 is TGTGCCAGCAGCGATCCCGGGACATACAATGAGCAGTTCTTC.